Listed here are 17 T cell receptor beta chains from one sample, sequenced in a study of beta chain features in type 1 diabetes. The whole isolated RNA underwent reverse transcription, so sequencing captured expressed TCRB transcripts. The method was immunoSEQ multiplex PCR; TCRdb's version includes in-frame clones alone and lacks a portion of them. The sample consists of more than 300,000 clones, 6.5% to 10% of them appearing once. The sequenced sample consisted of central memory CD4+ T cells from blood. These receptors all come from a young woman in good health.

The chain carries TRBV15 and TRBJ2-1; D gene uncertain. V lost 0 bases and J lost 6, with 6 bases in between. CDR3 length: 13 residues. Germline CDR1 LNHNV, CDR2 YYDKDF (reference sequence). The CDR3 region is CATSRDPGNEQFF. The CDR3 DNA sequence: TGTGCCACCAGCAGAGATCCCGGCAATGAGCAGTTCTTC. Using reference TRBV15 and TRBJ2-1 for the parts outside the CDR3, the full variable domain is DAMVIQNPRYQVTQFGKPVTLSCSQTLNHNVMYWYQQKSSQAPKLLFHYYDKDFNNEADTPDNFQSRRPNTSFCFLDIRSPGLGDTAMYLCATSRDPGNEQFFGPGTRLTVL.

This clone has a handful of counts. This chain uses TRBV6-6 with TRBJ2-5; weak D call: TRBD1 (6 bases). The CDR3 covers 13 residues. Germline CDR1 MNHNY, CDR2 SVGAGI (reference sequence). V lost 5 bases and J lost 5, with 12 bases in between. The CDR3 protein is CASSLQGRETQYF. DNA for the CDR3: TGTGCCAGCAGTCTACAGGGCAGGGAGACCCAGTACTTC.

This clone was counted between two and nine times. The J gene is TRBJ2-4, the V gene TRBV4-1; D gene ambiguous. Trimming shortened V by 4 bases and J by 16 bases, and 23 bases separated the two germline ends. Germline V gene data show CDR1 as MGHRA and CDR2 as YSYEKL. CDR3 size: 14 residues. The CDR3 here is CASSPNTDLIFLYF. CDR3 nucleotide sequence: TGCGCCAGCAGCCCAAACACAGACTTGATTTTTCTATACTTC.

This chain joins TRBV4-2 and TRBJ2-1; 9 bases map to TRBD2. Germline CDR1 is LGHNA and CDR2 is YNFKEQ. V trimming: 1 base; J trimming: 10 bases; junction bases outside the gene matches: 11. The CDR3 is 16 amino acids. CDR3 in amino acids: CASSQGSSGSGMEQFF. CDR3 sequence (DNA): TGTGCCAGCAGCCAAGGCAGTAGCGGGAGTGGCATGGAGCAGTTCTTC.

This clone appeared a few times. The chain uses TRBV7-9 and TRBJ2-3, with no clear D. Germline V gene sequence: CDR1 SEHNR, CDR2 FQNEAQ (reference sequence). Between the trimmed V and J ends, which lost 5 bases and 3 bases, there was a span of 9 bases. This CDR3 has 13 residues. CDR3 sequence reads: CASSHTITDTQYF. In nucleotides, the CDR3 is TGTGCCAGCAGCCACACTATAACAGATACGCAGTATTTT.

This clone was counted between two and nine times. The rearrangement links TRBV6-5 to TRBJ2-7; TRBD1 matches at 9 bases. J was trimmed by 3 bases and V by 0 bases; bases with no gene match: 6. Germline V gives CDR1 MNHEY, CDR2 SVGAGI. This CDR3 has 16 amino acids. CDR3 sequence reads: CASSYSYRDRDYEQYF. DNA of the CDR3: TGTGCCAGCAGTTACTCTTACCGGGACAGGGACTACGAGCAGTACTTC.

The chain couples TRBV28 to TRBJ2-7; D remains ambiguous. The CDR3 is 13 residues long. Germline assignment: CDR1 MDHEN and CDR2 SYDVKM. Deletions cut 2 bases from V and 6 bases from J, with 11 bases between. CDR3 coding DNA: TGTGCCAGCAGTTTAAGTAGAAGAGGCGAGCAGTACTTC. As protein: CASSLSRRGEQYF.

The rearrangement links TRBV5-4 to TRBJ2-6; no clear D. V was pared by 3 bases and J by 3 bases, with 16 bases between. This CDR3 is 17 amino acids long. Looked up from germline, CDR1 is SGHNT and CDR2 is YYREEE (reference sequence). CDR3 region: CASSSATARVGANVLTF. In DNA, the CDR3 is TGTGCCAGCAGCTCCGCGACGGCCCGTGTTGGGGCCAACGTCCTGACTTTC. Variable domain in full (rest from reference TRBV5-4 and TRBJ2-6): ETGVTQSPTHLIKTRGQQVTLRCSSQSGHNTVSWYQQALGQGPQFIFQYYREEENGRGNFPPRFSGLQFPNYSSELNVNALELDDSALYLCASSSATARVGANVLTFGAGSRLTVL.

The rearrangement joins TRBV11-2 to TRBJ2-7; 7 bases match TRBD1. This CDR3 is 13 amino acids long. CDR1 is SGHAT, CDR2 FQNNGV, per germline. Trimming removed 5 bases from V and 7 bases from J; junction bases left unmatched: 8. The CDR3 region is CASSIRDSFEQYF. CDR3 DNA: TGTGCCAGCAGCATCCGGGACAGTTTTGAGCAGTACTTC. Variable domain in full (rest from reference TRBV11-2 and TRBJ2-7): EAGVAQSPRYKIIEKRQSVAFWCNPISGHATLYWYQQILGQGPKLLIQFQNNGVVDDSQLPKDRFSAERLKGVDSTLKIQPAKLEDSAVYLCASSIRDSFEQYFGPGTRLTVT.

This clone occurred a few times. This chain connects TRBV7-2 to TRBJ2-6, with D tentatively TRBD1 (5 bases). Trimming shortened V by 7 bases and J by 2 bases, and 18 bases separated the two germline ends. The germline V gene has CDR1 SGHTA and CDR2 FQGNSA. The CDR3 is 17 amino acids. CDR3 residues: CASTRAMFGAGANVLTF. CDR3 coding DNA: TGTGCCAGCACCAGGGCGATGTTTGGTGCTGGGGCCAACGTCCTGACTTTC.

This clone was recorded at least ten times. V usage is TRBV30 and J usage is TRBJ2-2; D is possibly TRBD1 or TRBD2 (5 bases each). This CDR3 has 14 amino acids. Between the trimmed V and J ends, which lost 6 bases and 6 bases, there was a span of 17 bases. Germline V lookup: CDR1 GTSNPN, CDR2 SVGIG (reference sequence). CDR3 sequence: CACRPGLGAGELFF. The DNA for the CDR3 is TGTGCCTGTCGTCCGGGGCTCGGGGCCGGGGAGCTGTTTTTT.

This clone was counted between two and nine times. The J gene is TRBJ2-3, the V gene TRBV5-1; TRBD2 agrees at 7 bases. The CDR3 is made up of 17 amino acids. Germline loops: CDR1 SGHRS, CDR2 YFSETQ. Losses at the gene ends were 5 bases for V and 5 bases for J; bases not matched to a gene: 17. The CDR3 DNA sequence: TGCGCCAGCAGTCTTGGGTTGCGGGAGAATGGTCTAGATACGCAGTATTTT. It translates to CASSLGLRENGLDTQYF.

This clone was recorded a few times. In nucleotides, the CDR3 is TGTGCCAGCAGCTTAGGCCTAATTAACACCGGGGAGCTGTTTTTT. Protein sequence: CASSLGLINTGELFF. The rearrangement links TRBV11-2 to TRBJ2-2; D is uncertain. This CDR3 is built from 15 residues. Trimming stripped 1 base from V and 2 bases from J, with 8 bases between. The germline CDR1 and CDR2 sequences are SGHAT and FQNNGV.

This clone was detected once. Here the CDR3 reads CASSRTGYSNQPQHF. CDR3 bases: TGTGCCAGCAGCCGGACAGGTTATAGCAATCAGCCCCAGCATTTT. V and J are TRBV7-2 and TRBJ1-5, with 7 bases aligning to TRBD1. From germline, CDR1 is SGHTA and CDR2 FQGNSA. The CDR3 totals 15 residues. V lost 5 bases to trimming and J lost 0 bases; unmatched junction nucleotides: 4.

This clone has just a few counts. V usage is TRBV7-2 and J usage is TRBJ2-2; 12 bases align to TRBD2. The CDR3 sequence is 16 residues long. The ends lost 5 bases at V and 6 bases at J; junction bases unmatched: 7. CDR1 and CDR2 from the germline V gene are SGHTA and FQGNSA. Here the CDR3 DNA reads TGTGCCAGCAGCCCATGGGCTAGCGGGAGGGCCGGGGAGCTGTTTTTT. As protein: CASSPWASGRAGELFF.

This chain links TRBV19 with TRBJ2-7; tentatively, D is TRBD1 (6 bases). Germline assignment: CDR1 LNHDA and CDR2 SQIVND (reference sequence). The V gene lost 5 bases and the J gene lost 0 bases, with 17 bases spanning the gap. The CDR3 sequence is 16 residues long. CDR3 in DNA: TGTGCCAGTAGTGTGGGGGCTGGTGCTATCTCCTACGAGCAGTACTTC. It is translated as CASSVGAGAISYEQYF.

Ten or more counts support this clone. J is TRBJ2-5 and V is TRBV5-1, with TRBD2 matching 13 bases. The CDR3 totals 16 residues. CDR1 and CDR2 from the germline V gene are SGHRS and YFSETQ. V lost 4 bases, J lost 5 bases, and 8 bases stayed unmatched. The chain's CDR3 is CASSPRTSGSTETQYF. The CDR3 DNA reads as TGCGCCAGCAGCCCAAGGACTAGCGGGAGTACGGAGACCCAGTACTTC.